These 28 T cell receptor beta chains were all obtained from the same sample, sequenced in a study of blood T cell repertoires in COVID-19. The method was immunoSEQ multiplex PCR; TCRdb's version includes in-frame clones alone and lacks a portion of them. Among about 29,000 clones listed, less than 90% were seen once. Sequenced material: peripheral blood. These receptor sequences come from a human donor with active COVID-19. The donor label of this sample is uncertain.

CDR3 in DNA: TGTGCCAGCAGTGACGGGTCCCTGGTGGCTGCGCAGTATTTT. This encodes CASSDGSLVAAQYF. The chain employs TRBV2 and TRBJ2-3; D not resolved. Per germline, CDR1 SNHLY and CDR2 FYNNEI. The germline V and J ends were trimmed by 3 bases and 10 bases, with 17 bases remaining between them. The CDR3 has 14 residues.

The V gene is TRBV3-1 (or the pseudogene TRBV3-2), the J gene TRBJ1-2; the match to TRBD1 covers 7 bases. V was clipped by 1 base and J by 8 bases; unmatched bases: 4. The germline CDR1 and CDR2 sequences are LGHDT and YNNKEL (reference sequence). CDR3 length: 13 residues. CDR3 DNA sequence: TGTGCCAGCAGCCAAGGACAGGGTTTAGGCTACACCTTC. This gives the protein CASSQGQGLGYTF.

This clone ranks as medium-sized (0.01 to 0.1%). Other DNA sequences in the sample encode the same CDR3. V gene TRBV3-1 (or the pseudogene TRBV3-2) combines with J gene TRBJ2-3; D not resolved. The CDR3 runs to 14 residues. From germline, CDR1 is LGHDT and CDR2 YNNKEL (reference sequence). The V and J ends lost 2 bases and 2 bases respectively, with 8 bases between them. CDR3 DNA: TGTGCCAGCAGCCAACTCGCGGACACAGATACGCAGTATTTT. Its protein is CASSQLADTDTQYF.

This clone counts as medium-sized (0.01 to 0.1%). CDR3 nucleotide sequence: TGTGCCACCAGTGATTCGGATACGCAGTATTTT. Amino acids: CATSDSDTQYF. This rearrangement joins TRBV24-1 to TRBJ2-3; D uncertain. The germline V and J ends were trimmed by 2 bases and 6 bases, with 2 bases remaining between them. The CDR3 is made up of 11 amino acids. Germline assignment: CDR1 KGHDR and CDR2 SFDVKD.

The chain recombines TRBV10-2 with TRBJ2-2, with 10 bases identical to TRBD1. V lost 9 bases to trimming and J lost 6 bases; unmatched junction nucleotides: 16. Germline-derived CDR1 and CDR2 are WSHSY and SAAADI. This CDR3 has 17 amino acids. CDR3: CASIPTAGQGYAGELFF. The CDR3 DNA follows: TGCGCCAGTATACCAACGGCGGGACAGGGGTATGCCGGGGAGCTGTTTTTT.

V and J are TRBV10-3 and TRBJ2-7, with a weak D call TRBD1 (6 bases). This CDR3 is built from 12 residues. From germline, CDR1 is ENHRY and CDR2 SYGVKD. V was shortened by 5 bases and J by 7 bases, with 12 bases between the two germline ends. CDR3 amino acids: CAISSGTQEQYF. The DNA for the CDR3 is TGTGCCATCAGTTCCGGGACACAAGAGCAGTACTTC.

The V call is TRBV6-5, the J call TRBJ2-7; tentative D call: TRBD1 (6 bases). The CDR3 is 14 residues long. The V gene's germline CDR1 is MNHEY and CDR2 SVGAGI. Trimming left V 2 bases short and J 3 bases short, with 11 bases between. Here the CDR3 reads CASSYGTGFYEQYF. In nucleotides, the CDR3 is TGTGCCAGCAGTTACGGAACAGGGTTCTACGAGCAGTACTTC.

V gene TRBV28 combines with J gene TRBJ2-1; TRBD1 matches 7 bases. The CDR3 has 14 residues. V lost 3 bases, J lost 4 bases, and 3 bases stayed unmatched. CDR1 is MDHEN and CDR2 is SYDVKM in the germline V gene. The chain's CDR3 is CASSFGQAYNEQFF. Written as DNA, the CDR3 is TGTGCCAGCAGTTTCGGACAGGCTTACAATGAGCAGTTCTTC.

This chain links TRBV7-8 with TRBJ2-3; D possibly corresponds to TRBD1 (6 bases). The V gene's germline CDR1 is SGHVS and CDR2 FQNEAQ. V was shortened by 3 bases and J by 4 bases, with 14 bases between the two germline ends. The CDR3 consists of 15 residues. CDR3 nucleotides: TGTGCCAGCAGCTTTACAGGGAATAGGGCAGATACGCAGTATTTT. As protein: CASSFTGNRADTQYF.

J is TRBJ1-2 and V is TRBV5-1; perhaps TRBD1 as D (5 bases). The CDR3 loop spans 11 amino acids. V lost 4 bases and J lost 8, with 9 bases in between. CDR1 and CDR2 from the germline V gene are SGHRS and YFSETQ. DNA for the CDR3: TGCGCCAGCAGCCTGGAGGGGGGCTACACCTTC. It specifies CASSLEGGYTF.

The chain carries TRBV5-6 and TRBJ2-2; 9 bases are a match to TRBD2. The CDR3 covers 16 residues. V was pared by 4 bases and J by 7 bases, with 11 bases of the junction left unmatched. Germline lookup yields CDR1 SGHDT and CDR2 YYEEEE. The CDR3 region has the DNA TGTGCCAGCAGCAGCTGGGCGGGGGGGCCGAACGGGGAGCTGTTTTTT. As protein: CASSSWAGGPNGELFF.

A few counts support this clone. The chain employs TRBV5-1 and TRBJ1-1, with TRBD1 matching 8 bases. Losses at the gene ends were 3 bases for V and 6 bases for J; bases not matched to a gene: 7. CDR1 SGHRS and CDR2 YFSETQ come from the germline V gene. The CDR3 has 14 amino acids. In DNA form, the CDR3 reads TGCGCCAGCAGCTACTCCTCAGGGGGCTCTGAAGCTTTCTTT. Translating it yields CASSYSSGGSEAFF.

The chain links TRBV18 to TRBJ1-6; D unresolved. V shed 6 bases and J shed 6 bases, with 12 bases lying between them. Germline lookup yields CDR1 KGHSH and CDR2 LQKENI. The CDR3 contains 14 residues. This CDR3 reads CASSLQEGNSPLHF. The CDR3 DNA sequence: TGTGCCAGCTCTCTACAAGAGGGTAATTCACCCCTCCACTTT.

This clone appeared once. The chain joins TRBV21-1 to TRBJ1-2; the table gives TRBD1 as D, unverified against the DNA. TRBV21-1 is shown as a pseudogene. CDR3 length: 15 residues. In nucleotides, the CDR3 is TGTGCCAGCAGCAAAAGGGGATCGGGTCTTCATGGCTACACCTTC. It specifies CASSKRGSGLHGYTF.

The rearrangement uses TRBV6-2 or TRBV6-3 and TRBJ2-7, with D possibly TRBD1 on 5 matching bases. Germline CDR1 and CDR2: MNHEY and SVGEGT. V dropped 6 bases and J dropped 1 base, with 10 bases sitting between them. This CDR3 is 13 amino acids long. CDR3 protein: CASSLGLSYEQYF. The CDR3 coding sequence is TGTGCCAGCAGCCTGGGGCTTTCCTACGAGCAGTACTTC.

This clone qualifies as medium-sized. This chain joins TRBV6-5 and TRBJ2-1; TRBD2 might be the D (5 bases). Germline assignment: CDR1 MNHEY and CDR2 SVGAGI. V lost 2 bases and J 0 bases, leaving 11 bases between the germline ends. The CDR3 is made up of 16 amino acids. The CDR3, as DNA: TGTGCCAGCAGTTACGGCGCTAGCCGCTCCTACAATGAGCAGTTCTTC. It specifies CASSYGASRSYNEQFF.

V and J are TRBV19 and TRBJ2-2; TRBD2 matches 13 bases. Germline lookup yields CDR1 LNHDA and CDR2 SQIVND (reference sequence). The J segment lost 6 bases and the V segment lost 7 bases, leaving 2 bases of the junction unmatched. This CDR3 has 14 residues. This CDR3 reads CASKTSGGAGELFF. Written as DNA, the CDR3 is TGTGCCAGTAAAACTAGCGGGGGGGCCGGGGAGCTGTTTTTT.

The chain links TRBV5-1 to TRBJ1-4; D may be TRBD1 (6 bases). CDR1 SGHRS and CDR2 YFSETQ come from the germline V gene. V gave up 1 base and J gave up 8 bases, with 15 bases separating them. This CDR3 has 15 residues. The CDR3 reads CASSLMGGPGEKLFF. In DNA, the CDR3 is TGCGCCAGCAGCTTGATGGGGGGGCCGGGAGAAAAACTGTTTTTT.

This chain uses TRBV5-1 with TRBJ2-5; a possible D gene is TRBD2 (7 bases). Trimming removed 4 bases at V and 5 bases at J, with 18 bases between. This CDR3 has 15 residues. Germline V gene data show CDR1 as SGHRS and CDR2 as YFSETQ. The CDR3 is CASSAAGGPGETQYF. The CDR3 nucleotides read TGCGCCAGCAGCGCCGCCGGGGGGCCCGGCGAGACCCAGTACTTC.

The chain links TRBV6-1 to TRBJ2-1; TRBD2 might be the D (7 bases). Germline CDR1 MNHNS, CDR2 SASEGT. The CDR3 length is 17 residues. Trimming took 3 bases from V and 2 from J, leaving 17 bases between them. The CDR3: CASSDPWAGDTYNEQFF. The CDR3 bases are TGTGCCAGCAGTGATCCGTGGGCGGGGGACACCTACAATGAGCAGTTCTTC.

The CDR3 region is CASRQGPLSIYNEQFF. CDR3 DNA: TGTGCCAGCAGACAGGGCCCTTTGTCCATCTACAATGAGCAGTTCTTC. This rearrangement joins TRBV2 to TRBJ2-1, with TRBD1 as a possible D gene (6 bases). Germline V lookup: CDR1 SNHLY, CDR2 FYNNEI. The CDR3 totals 16 residues. Trimming removed 6 bases at V and 3 bases at J, with 18 bases between.

The CDR3 sequence is CASSLAGGNTIYF. DNA for the CDR3: TGTGCCAGCAGTTTGGCGGGGGGAAACACCATATATTTT. The V call is TRBV12-3 or TRBV12-4, the J call TRBJ1-3; D is unresolved. Between the trimmed V and J ends, which lost 3 bases and 4 bases, there was a span of 7 bases. The CDR3 length is 13 residues.

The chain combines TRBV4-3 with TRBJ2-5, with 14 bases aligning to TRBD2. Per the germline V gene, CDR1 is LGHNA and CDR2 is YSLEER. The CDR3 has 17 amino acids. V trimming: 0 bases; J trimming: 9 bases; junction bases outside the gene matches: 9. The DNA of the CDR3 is TGCGCCAGCAGCCAAGATGTTCCGGGACTAGCGGGAGTGGCCCAGTACTTC. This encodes CASSQDVPGLAGVAQYF.

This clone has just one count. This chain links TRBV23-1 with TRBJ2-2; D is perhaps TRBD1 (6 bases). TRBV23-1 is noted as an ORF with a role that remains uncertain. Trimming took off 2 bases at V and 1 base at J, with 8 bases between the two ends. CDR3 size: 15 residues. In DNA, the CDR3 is TGCGCCAGCAGTCAACCGACAGGGAACACCGGGGAGCTGTTTTTT. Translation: CASSQPTGNTGELFF.

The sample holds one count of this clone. The CDR3 reads CASRLGRGGGDTQYF. CDR3 in DNA: TGTGCCAGCAGGCTCGGGCGGGGGGGAGGAGATACGCAGTATTTT. V is TRBV3-1 (or the pseudogene TRBV3-2) and J is TRBJ2-3, with 9 bases identical to TRBD2. The CDR3 is 15 amino acids. V lost 6 bases, J lost 5 bases, and 9 bases stayed unmatched. Germline lookup yields CDR1 LGHDT and CDR2 YNNKEL (reference sequence).

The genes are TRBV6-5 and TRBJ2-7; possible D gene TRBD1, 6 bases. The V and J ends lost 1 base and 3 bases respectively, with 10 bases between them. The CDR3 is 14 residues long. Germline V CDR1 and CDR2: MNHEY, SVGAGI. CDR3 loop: CASSYFPGHYEQYF. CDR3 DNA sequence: TGTGCCAGCAGTTACTTCCCGGGACACTACGAGCAGTACTTC.

The CDR3 region has the DNA TGCGCCAGCAGCTTCAACACCCAACTGACAGGGGGATCACCCCTCCACTTT. The encoded protein is CASSFNTQLTGGSPLHF. The chain uses TRBV5-1 and TRBJ1-6; 9 bases match TRBD1. The ends lost 2 bases at V and 10 bases at J; junction bases unmatched: 13. This CDR3 comprises 17 residues. Germline V gene lookup returns CDR1 SGHRS and CDR2 YFSETQ.

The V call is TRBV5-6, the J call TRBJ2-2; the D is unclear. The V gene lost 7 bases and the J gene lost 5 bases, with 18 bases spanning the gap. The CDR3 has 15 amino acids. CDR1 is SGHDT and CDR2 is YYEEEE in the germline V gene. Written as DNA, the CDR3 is TGTGCCAGCGGCCGAGGCCTGGTCGTAACCGGGGAGCTGTTTTTT. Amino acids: CASGRGLVVTGELFF.